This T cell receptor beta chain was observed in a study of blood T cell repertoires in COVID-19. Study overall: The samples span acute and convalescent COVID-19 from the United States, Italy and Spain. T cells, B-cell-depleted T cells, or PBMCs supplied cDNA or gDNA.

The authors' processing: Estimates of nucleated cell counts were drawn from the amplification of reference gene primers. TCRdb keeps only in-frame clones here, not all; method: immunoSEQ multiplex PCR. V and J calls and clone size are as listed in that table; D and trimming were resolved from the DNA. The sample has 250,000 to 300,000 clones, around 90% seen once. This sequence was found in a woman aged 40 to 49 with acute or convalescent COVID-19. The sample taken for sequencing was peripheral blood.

CDR3 DNA: TGCAGCGTTGATGGAGCGGGGGGGGTAGAGACCCAGTACTTC. It codes for CSVDGAGGVETQYF. J is TRBJ2-5 and V is TRBV29-1; 10 bases align to TRBD2. The CDR3 is made up of 14 amino acids. V dropped 3 bases and J dropped 4; count of bases not matched to a gene: 5. From germline, CDR1 is SQVTM and CDR2 ANQGSEA.